This T cell receptor (beta chain) was documented in a study of blood T cell repertoires in COVID-19. Study-level background: PBMCs, B-cell-depleted T cells, or T cells provided the cDNA or gDNA that made up the material.

Germline V CDR1 and CDR2: KGHSH, LQKENI. V lost 3 bases and J 6 bases, leaving 21 bases between the germline ends. The CDR3 loop spans 17 amino acids. TCRdb's table, derived via immunoSEQ multiplex PCR, lists solely in-frame clones and lacks some. The sample carries about 260,000 clones, about 87% recorded once. The study recruited people aged about 18 to 89 years across about two dozen US areas. Two negative PCRs, clearance, or symptom resolution had been documented for recovered Cohort 3 donors. This clonotype was sampled from a woman in her 50s who had recovered from COVID-19. Sequenced sample: PBMCs or T cells enriched from blood (not recorded which). The chain has TRBV18 and TRBJ1-5, with a weak D call TRBD1 (6 bases). The CDR3 spells CASSPSIPQGSAQPQHF. CDR3 nucleotide sequence: TGTGCCAGCTCACCTAGCATCCCTCAGGGGTCGGCTCAGCCCCAGCATTTT. Together with reference TRBV18 and TRBJ1-5, the CDR3 gives the full variable domain: NAGVMQNPRHLVRRRGQEARLRCSPMKGHSHVYWYRQLPEEGLKFMVYLQKENIIDESGMPKERFSAEFPKEGPSILRIQQVVRGDSAAYFCASSPSIPQGSAQPQHFGDGTRLSIL.